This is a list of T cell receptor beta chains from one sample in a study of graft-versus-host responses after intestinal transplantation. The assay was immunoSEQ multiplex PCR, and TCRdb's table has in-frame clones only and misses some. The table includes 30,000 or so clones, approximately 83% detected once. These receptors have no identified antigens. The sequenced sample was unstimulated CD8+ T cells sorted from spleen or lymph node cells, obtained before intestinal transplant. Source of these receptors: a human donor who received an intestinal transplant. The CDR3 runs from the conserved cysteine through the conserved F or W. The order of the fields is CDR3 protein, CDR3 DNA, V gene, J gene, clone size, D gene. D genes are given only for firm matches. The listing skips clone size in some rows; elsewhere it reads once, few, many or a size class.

cdr3_aa: CASRDRGNEKLFF
cdr3_nt: TGTGCCAGCAGGGACAGGGGTAATGAAAAACTGTTTTTT
v_call: TRBV6-6
j_call: TRBJ1-4
clone_size: NA
d_call: TRBD1

cdr3_aa: CASSFRGGEQYF
cdr3_nt: TGTGCCAGCAGTTTCCGTGGCGGCGAGCAGTACTTC
v_call: TRBV27
j_call: TRBJ2-7
clone_size: NA
d_call: NA

cdr3_aa: CASSHRPGTGKDEQFF
cdr3_nt: TGTGCCAGCAGCCACAGGCCCGGGACAGGGAAGGATGAGCAGTTCTTC
v_call: TRBV14
j_call: TRBJ2-1
clone_size: NA
d_call: TRBD1

cdr3_aa: CAIVSPGDNYGYTF
cdr3_nt: TGTGCCATCGTCTCGCCAGGGGATAACTATGGCTACACCTTC
v_call: TRBV10-3
j_call: TRBJ1-2
clone_size: few
d_call: NA

cdr3_aa: CASSWDREGNEQFF
cdr3_nt: TGTGCCAGCAGCTGGGACAGGGAGGGGAATGAGCAGTTCTTC
v_call: TRBV5-6
j_call: TRBJ2-1
clone_size: NA
d_call: TRBD1

cdr3_aa: CASSSTAPTEAFF
cdr3_nt: TGTGCCAGCAGTTCGACAGCGCCCACTGAAGCTTTCTTT
v_call: TRBV27
j_call: TRBJ1-1
clone_size: NA
d_call: NA

cdr3_aa: CASTTMTDRGLCDEQFF
cdr3_nt: TGTGCCAGCACCACTATGACAGACAGGGGGCTTTGCGATGAGCAGTTCTTC
v_call: TRBV21-1
j_call: TRBJ2-1
clone_size: NA
d_call: NA

cdr3_aa: CASSQFLSSYNEQFF
cdr3_nt: TGTGCCAGCAGCCAATTTTTGAGCTCCTACAATGAGCAGTTCTTC
v_call: TRBV7-8
j_call: TRBJ2-1
clone_size: NA
d_call: NA

cdr3_aa: CASNGTGDISNQPQHF
cdr3_nt: TGTGCCAGCAACGGGACAGGGGACATTAGCAATCAGCCCCAGCATTTT
v_call: TRBV27
j_call: TRBJ1-5
clone_size: medium-sized
d_call: TRBD1

cdr3_aa: CASSQDRGQGTEAFF
cdr3_nt: TGCGCCAGCAGCCAAGATAGAGGACAGGGCACTGAAGCTTTCTTT
v_call: TRBV4-1
j_call: TRBJ1-1
clone_size: few
d_call: TRBD1

cdr3_aa: CASSDRTSGRGWETQYF
cdr3_nt: TGTGCCAGCAGCGACCGGACTAGCGGGAGAGGATGGGAGACCCAGTACTTC
v_call: TRBV9
j_call: TRBJ2-5
clone_size: NA
d_call: TRBD2

cdr3_aa: CASSYEGRRTGELFF
cdr3_nt: TGTGCCAGCAGTTACGAAGGGAGGCGCACCGGGGAGCTGTTTTTT
v_call: TRBV6-5
j_call: TRBJ2-2
clone_size: NA
d_call: NA

cdr3_aa: CASSLGGGSYEQYF
cdr3_nt: TGTGCCAGCAGTTTGGGGGGAGGGTCGTACGAGCAGTACTTC
v_call: TRBV28
j_call: TRBJ2-7
clone_size: NA
d_call: TRBD2

cdr3_aa: CASSSDGQGEISPLHF
cdr3_nt: TGTGCCAGCAGTTCCGATGGACAGGGAGAAATTTCACCCCTCCACTTT
v_call: TRBV6-6
j_call: TRBJ1-6
clone_size: NA
d_call: TRBD1

cdr3_aa: CASSEGTSSVWYNEQFF
cdr3_nt: TGTGCCAGCAGTGAAGGGACTAGTTCCGTTTGGTACAATGAGCAGTTCTTC
v_call: TRBV2
j_call: TRBJ2-1
clone_size: NA
d_call: TRBD2

cdr3_aa: CASRGVYNEQFF
cdr3_nt: TGTGCCAGCAGAGGAGTCTACAATGAGCAGTTCTTC
v_call: TRBV28
j_call: TRBJ2-1
clone_size: NA
d_call: NA

cdr3_aa: CASSYAGEMNTEAFF
cdr3_nt: TGTGCCAGCAGTTACGCGGGGGAAATGAACACTGAAGCTTTCTTT
v_call: TRBV6-5
j_call: TRBJ1-1
clone_size: NA
d_call: NA

cdr3_aa: CASSVGGSGGNEQFF
cdr3_nt: TGTGCCAGCAGCGTAGGTGGTAGCGGGGGAAATGAGCAGTTCTTC
v_call: TRBV9
j_call: TRBJ2-1
clone_size: NA
d_call: TRBD2

cdr3_aa: CASRPGLADLSTDTQYF
cdr3_nt: TGTGCCAGCAGACCGGGACTAGCGGACCTTAGCACAGATACGCAGTATTTT
v_call: TRBV7-6
j_call: TRBJ2-3
clone_size: once
d_call: TRBD2